The TCR beta chain under discussion was sequenced for a study of glioma-infiltrating T cells after dendritic cell vaccination. Amplification used 60 V beta primers and 13 J beta primers. The assay was immunoSEQ multiplex PCR, and TCRdb's table has in-frame clones only and misses some. Of around 96,000 clones in the sample, 75% to 85% are singletons; the top ten hold 6%. Trimming stripped 8 bases from V and 0 bases from J, with 11 bases between. Germline assignment: CDR1 MNHEY and CDR2 SMNVEV (reference sequence). The CDR3 has 14 residues. Sequenced material: blood, taken before dendritic cell vaccination. The chain employs TRBV27 and TRBJ1-5, with a weak D call TRBD1 (5 bases). This receptor was taken from a human donor with glioblastoma. The CDR3 reads CASRGLISNQPQHF. The CDR3 DNA is TGTGCCAGCCGGGGACTTATTAGCAATCAGCCCCAGCATTTT.